This T cell receptor (beta chain) was captured by sequencing in a study of glioma-infiltrating T cells after dendritic cell vaccination. As for the study in general: Patients received three intradermal dendritic cell vaccine injections at biweekly intervals.

Time point given: after dendritic cell vaccination, including at tumor progression/relapse. Data came from immunoSEQ multiplex PCR; TCRdb stores just in-frame clones and leaves some out. The sample consists of 90,000 to 140,000 clones, around 91% of them appearing once. CDR1 is SGHRS, CDR2 YFSETQ, per germline. The V gene end was trimmed by 2 bases and the J gene end by 4 bases; junction bases not matched to a gene: 8. The CDR3 sequence is 16 residues long. The gene calls are TRBV5-1 and TRBJ2-7, with 11 bases aligning to TRBD2. The source material was blood, sampled after dendritic cell vaccination. This sequence was found in a human donor with glioblastoma. The CDR3 sequence: CASSFGGTSGIYEQYF. CDR3 nucleotide sequence: TGCGCCAGCAGCTTCGGGGGGACTAGCGGCATTTACGAGCAGTACTTC. The entire variable domain, with the rest obtained from reference TRBV5-1 and TRBJ2-7, is as follows: KAGVTQTPRYLIKTRGQQVTLSCSPISGHRSVSWYQQTPGQGLQFLFEYFSETQRNKGNFPGRFSGRQFSNSRSEMNVSTLELGDSALYLCASSFGGTSGIYEQYFGPGTRLTVT.